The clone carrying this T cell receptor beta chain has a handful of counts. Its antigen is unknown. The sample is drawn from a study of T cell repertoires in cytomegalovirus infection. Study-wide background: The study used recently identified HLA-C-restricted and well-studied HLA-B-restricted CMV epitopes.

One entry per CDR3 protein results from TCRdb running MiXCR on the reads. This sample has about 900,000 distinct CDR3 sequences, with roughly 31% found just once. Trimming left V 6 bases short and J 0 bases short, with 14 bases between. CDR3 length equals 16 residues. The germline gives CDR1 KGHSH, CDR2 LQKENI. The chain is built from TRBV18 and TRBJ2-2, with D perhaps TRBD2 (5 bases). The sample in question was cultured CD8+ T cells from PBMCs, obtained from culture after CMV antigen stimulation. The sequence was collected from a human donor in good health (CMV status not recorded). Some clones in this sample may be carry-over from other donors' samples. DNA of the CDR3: TGTGCCAGCTCGTATGAGGGATTCACGAACACCGGGGAGCTGTTTTTT. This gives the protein CASSYEGFTNTGELFF.